This T cell receptor beta chain was recorded in a study of cytomegalovirus exposure and HLA in healthy donors. Study results and limitations: Sequence variants that were highly shared formed a cluster that was likely a sequencing artifact. The authors later linked a missense DCLRE1C variant to TCR beta V- and J-gene trimming. 87-base-pair reads could not separate some V segments, including TRBV6-2 and TRBV6-3. There were three CMV-associated chains whose specificity for CMV antigens was confirmed in vitro.

About this clone: The antigen remains unidentified.

Researchers ran the PCR with 60 Vbeta and 13 Jbeta primers. Repertoires were generated with immunoSEQ multiplex PCR, while TCRdb's copy carries only in-frame clones and drops some. Its table records about 120,000 clones. CDR3 length equals 12 residues. Trimming pared 4 bases from V and 3 bases from J, leaving 10 bases between. Germline CDR1 is SQVTM and CDR2 is ANQGSEA. This sequence joins TRBV29-1 and TRBJ2-7; D not resolved. Sequencing was performed on PBMCs. This sequence originates from a woman in her thirties or forties in good health and CMV-seropositive. DNA for the CDR3: TGCAGCGTTGGAGGAACCAACTACGAGCAGTACTTC. Translated: CSVGGTNYEQYF.